Listed below are T cell receptor beta chains from one sample, sequenced in a study of post-analysis software for immune sequencing data. One entry per CDR3 protein results from TCRdb running MiXCR on the PCR reads. The table records hundreds of thousands of distinct CDR3 sequences, over 35% of them present only once. Sequencing was carried out using blood. The source is a girl aged 5 to 17 with multiple sclerosis. Each CDR3 is given with its conserved first and last residue. A D gene is named only where the DNA matches it firmly. Clone sizes are given selectively: once, few, many, or a class where the clone is expanded.

d_gene: NA; j_gene: TRBJ1-2; abundance: few; v_gene: TRBV25-1; CDR3nt: TGTACCAGCAGTGACCGGACAGTTTATAGTGGCTACACCTTC; CDR3aa: CTSSDRTVYSGYTF
d_gene: TRBD1; j_gene: TRBJ2-7; abundance: few; v_gene: TRBV12-3/TRBV12-4; CDR3nt: TGTGCCAGCACCCCGGGACAGGCGTCCTACGAGCAGTACTTC; CDR3aa: CASTPGQASYEQYF
d_gene: TRBD1; j_gene: TRBJ2-3; abundance: NA; v_gene: TRBV29-1; CDR3nt: TGCAGCGTCGACCCAGCTGGCAGGGGGTTGAAGGATACGCAGTATTTT; CDR3aa: CSVDPAGRGLKDTQYF
d_gene: NA; j_gene: TRBJ2-7; abundance: few; v_gene: TRBV7-6; CDR3nt: TGTGCCAGCAGCTCGACCTACTACGAGCAGTACTTC; CDR3aa: CASSSTYYEQYF
d_gene: TRBD2; j_gene: TRBJ2-1; abundance: NA; v_gene: TRBV5-5; CDR3nt: TGTGCCAGCAGCTTGGGACTAGCGACGATCAATGAGCAGTTCTTC; CDR3aa: CASSLGLATINEQFF
d_gene: NA; j_gene: TRBJ1-1; abundance: NA; v_gene: TRBV4-2; CDR3nt: TGTGCCAGCAGCCAAGATGAGGTCAGCAGCATGAACACTGAAGCTTTCTTT; CDR3aa: CASSQDEVSSMNTEAFF
d_gene: NA; j_gene: TRBJ1-1; abundance: few; v_gene: TRBV5-1; CDR3nt: TGCGCCAGCAGCTTGGACGTAGCGAACACTGAAGCTTTCTTT; CDR3aa: CASSLDVANTEAFF
d_gene: NA; j_gene: TRBJ1-5; abundance: NA; v_gene: TRBV20-1; CDR3nt: TGCAGTGCTAGTTCTGTGAGCAATCAGCCCCAGCATTTT; CDR3aa: CSASSVSNQPQHF
d_gene: TRBD1; j_gene: TRBJ1-1; abundance: NA; v_gene: TRBV14; CDR3nt: TGTGCCAGCAGCCAAGTCTCAGGGGGCACTGAAGCTTTCTTT; CDR3aa: CASSQVSGGTEAFF
d_gene: TRBD2; j_gene: TRBJ2-3; abundance: few; v_gene: TRBV6-6; CDR3nt: TGTGCCAGCAGTTACTCGGCGCTAGCGGGAGGGACAGATACGCAGTATTTT; CDR3aa: CASSYSALAGGTDTQYF
d_gene: NA; j_gene: TRBJ1-5; abundance: NA; v_gene: TRBV7-2; CDR3nt: TGTGCCAGCAGCTTATTTCAGGGGACTCAGCCCCAGCATTTT; CDR3aa: CASSLFQGTQPQHF
d_gene: TRBD2; j_gene: TRBJ2-1; abundance: few; v_gene: TRBV27; CDR3nt: TGTGCCAGCAGCGCCCCACTAGCGGGCGTATCCAATGAGCAGTTCTTC; CDR3aa: CASSAPLAGVSNEQFF
d_gene: NA; j_gene: TRBJ2-5; abundance: NA; v_gene: TRBV4-3; CDR3nt: TGCGCCAGCAGCCAAGTGGGGGAGGTCGCAGAGACCCAGTACTTC; CDR3aa: CASSQVGEVAETQYF
d_gene: TRBD2; j_gene: TRBJ2-1; abundance: NA; v_gene: TRBV20-1; CDR3nt: TGCAGTGCTAGAGATCTGGCTAGCGGGACCTACAATGAGCAGTTCTTC; CDR3aa: CSARDLASGTYNEQFF
d_gene: NA; j_gene: TRBJ1-4; abundance: NA; v_gene: TRBV2; CDR3nt: TGTGCCAGCAGCACGTCGAAATTCAGGGAGCAAAATGGAAAACTGTTTTTT; CDR3aa: CASSTSKFREQNGKLFF
d_gene: NA; j_gene: TRBJ2-7; abundance: few; v_gene: TRBV28; CDR3nt: TGTGCCAGCAGTGCACCCGCCTACGAGCAGTACTTC; CDR3aa: CASSAPAYEQYF
d_gene: TRBD2; j_gene: TRBJ2-1; abundance: NA; v_gene: TRBV20-1; CDR3nt: TGCAGTGCTAGAGATAGTGGGGGACTAGCGGGTTCCTACAATGAGCAGTTCTTC; CDR3aa: CSARDSGGLAGSYNEQFF
d_gene: NA; j_gene: TRBJ2-4; abundance: NA; v_gene: TRBV11-2; CDR3nt: TGTGCCAGCAGCCCAGAGTTACAAAACATTCAGTACTTC; CDR3aa: CASSPELQNIQYF
d_gene: TRBD1; j_gene: TRBJ2-5; abundance: few; v_gene: TRBV4-1; CDR3nt: TGCGCCAGCAGCAGGGCCTCGGTCAGGGGGCTTCGGGAGACCCAGTACTTC; CDR3aa: CASSRASVRGLRETQYF
d_gene: NA; j_gene: TRBJ2-5; abundance: NA; v_gene: TRBV9; CDR3nt: TGTGCCAGCAGCGTAGCTACGGGTAGCCAAGAGACCCAGTACTTC; CDR3aa: CASSVATGSQETQYF
d_gene: NA; j_gene: TRBJ2-5; abundance: few; v_gene: TRBV29-1; CDR3nt: TGCAGCGTTGGGGCGGGAACCTACCAAGAGACCCAGTACTTC; CDR3aa: CSVGAGTYQETQYF
d_gene: NA; j_gene: TRBJ2-5; abundance: few; v_gene: TRBV9; CDR3nt: TGTGCCAGCAGCACTTCTTTAGGGGTCGCCGAGACCCAGTACTTC; CDR3aa: CASSTSLGVAETQYF
d_gene: TRBD1; j_gene: TRBJ2-7; abundance: few; v_gene: TRBV7-8; CDR3nt: TGTGCCAGCAGCTCGAAACAGGGGTTATACGAGAAGCAGTACTTC; CDR3aa: CASSSKQGLYEKQYF
d_gene: NA; j_gene: TRBJ2-7; abundance: few; v_gene: TRBV20-1; CDR3nt: TGCAGTGCTCGAAAAGCCTACGAGCAGTACTTC; CDR3aa: CSARKAYEQYF
d_gene: TRBD2; j_gene: TRBJ2-1; abundance: NA; v_gene: TRBV19; CDR3nt: TGTGCCAGTAGCACGAGCGGGAACGCCTACAATGAGCAGTTCTTC; CDR3aa: CASSTSGNAYNEQFF
d_gene: NA; j_gene: TRBJ1-2; abundance: NA; v_gene: TRBV7-2; CDR3nt: TGTGCCAGCAGCTTAGCCAGGGTGATATCTAACTATGGCTACACCTTC; CDR3aa: CASSLARVISNYGYTF
d_gene: TRBD2; j_gene: TRBJ2-1; abundance: few; v_gene: TRBV15; CDR3nt: TGTGCCACCAGCAGAGATTCGGTTCTTATAGCGGGAGGGAATGAGCAGTTCTTC; CDR3aa: CATSRDSVLIAGGNEQFF
d_gene: NA; j_gene: TRBJ2-5; abundance: NA; v_gene: TRBV29-1; CDR3nt: TGCAGCGTTTTGTCAGGTTCAGAGACCCAGTACTTC; CDR3aa: CSVLSGSETQYF
d_gene: TRBD2; j_gene: TRBJ2-3; abundance: NA; v_gene: TRBV7-2; CDR3nt: TGTGCCAGCAGCTCGAGGAGGGAGGGTGGCACAGATACGCAGTATTTT; CDR3aa: CASSSRREGGTDTQYF
d_gene: TRBD2; j_gene: TRBJ2-7; abundance: once; v_gene: TRBV20-1; CDR3nt: TGCAGTGCCCCACTAGCGGGAGGGGGCGAGCAGTACTTC; CDR3aa: CSAPLAGGGEQYF
d_gene: NA; j_gene: TRBJ1-2; abundance: NA; v_gene: TRBV28; CDR3nt: TGTGCCAGTAGTTTATTTGGGGGAAGAAGCGGTTACACCTTC; CDR3aa: CASSLFGGRSGYTF
d_gene: NA; j_gene: TRBJ2-1; abundance: few; v_gene: TRBV27; CDR3nt: TGTGCCAGCAGTTCGATGGGACCCAGCTCCTACAATGAGCAGTTCTTC; CDR3aa: CASSSMGPSSYNEQFF
d_gene: NA; j_gene: TRBJ2-7; abundance: few; v_gene: TRBV6-6; CDR3nt: TGTGCCAGCAGTTACCCTCCGGGTGGTATGTACGAGCAGTACTTC; CDR3aa: CASSYPPGGMYEQYF
d_gene: NA; j_gene: TRBJ1-2; abundance: NA; v_gene: TRBV6-5; CDR3nt: TGTGCCAGCAGGGAAAGACAGTGGACCTCTGGGGGCTACACCTTC; CDR3aa: CASRERQWTSGGYTF
d_gene: TRBD2; j_gene: TRBJ2-7; abundance: NA; v_gene: TRBV5-1; CDR3nt: TGCGCCAGCAGCTTAACACTAGCGGGAGGGCCCTACGAGCAGTACTTC; CDR3aa: CASSLTLAGGPYEQYF
d_gene: NA; j_gene: TRBJ2-7; abundance: few; v_gene: TRBV7-6; CDR3nt: TGTGCCAGCAGCTTAGGTCAGTCGGGAGTCTACGAGCAGTACTTC; CDR3aa: CASSLGQSGVYEQYF
d_gene: NA; j_gene: TRBJ2-6; abundance: few; v_gene: TRBV5-1; CDR3nt: TGCGCCAGCCCAAGCTCTGGGGCCAACGTCCTGACTTTC; CDR3aa: CASPSSGANVLTF
d_gene: NA; j_gene: TRBJ2-5; abundance: NA; v_gene: TRBV7-9; CDR3nt: TGTGCCAGCAGCCCCATTAGGACATACCAAGAGACCCAGTACTTC; CDR3aa: CASSPIRTYQETQYF
d_gene: TRBD2; j_gene: TRBJ2-1; abundance: NA; v_gene: TRBV20-1; CDR3nt: TGCAGTGCCACGGCGGGACTAGCGGGACCTGGGGATCCCAATGAGCAGTTCTTC; CDR3aa: CSATAGLAGPGDPNEQFF
d_gene: TRBD2; j_gene: TRBJ2-3; abundance: NA; v_gene: TRBV6-1; CDR3nt: TGTGCCAGCAGGGCTCCCGGGGGGACTATGAGCACAGATACGCAGTATTTT; CDR3aa: CASRAPGGTMSTDTQYF
d_gene: NA; j_gene: TRBJ1-6; abundance: NA; v_gene: TRBV5-1; CDR3nt: TGCGCCAGCAGCTTGCTAGACGGCAAATCGGTCCTCCACTTT; CDR3aa: CASSLLDGKSVLHF
d_gene: NA; j_gene: TRBJ1-2; abundance: few; v_gene: TRBV29-1; CDR3nt: TGCAGCGTTGCGCTTGACGGGCAGGATGGCTACACCTTC; CDR3aa: CSVALDGQDGYTF
d_gene: TRBD1; j_gene: TRBJ2-1; abundance: NA; v_gene: TRBV4-1; CDR3nt: TGCGCCAGCAGCCATCCTGGACAGGGGGATCAATACAATGAGCAGTTCTTC; CDR3aa: CASSHPGQGDQYNEQFF
d_gene: NA; j_gene: TRBJ2-7; abundance: few; v_gene: TRBV5-1; CDR3nt: TGCGCCAGCAGCTTGCGCCAGGGGGGCTACGAGCAGTACTTC; CDR3aa: CASSLRQGGYEQYF
d_gene: TRBD2; j_gene: TRBJ2-1; abundance: few; v_gene: TRBV4-2; CDR3nt: TGTGCCAGCAGCCAGTTCTCGACTAGCGGGGAGGACAATGAGCAGTTCTTC; CDR3aa: CASSQFSTSGEDNEQFF
d_gene: NA; j_gene: TRBJ2-5; abundance: NA; v_gene: TRBV4-1; CDR3nt: TGCGCCAGCAGCCAAGAATTCAGGGGAGAACGGGACCAAGAGACCCAGTACTTC; CDR3aa: CASSQEFRGERDQETQYF
d_gene: NA; j_gene: TRBJ2-7; abundance: NA; v_gene: TRBV5-1; CDR3nt: TGCGCCAGCAGCTTGGAGGCAGGGGGGTCCTTGAGCTCCTACGAGCAGTACTTC; CDR3aa: CASSLEAGGSLSSYEQYF
d_gene: NA; j_gene: TRBJ2-5; abundance: once; v_gene: TRBV7-2; CDR3nt: TGTGCCAGCAGCACACCCGGAACAGGGCGTCGTGAGACCCAGTACTTC; CDR3aa: CASSTPGTGRRETQYF
d_gene: TRBD1; j_gene: TRBJ1-6; abundance: NA; v_gene: TRBV6-1; CDR3nt: TGTGCCAGCAGACTGGGACAGGGGAGCTCCTATAATTCACCCCTCCACTTT; CDR3aa: CASRLGQGSSYNSPLHF
d_gene: NA; j_gene: TRBJ1-4; abundance: NA; v_gene: TRBV29-1; CDR3nt: TGCAGCGTTGGAGAGGGGAATGAAAAACTGTTTTTT; CDR3aa: CSVGEGNEKLFF
d_gene: NA; j_gene: TRBJ2-5; abundance: NA; v_gene: TRBV20-1; CDR3nt: TGCGGATCCGGAGGGCAAGGGACCCAGTACTTC; CDR3aa: CGSGGQGTQYF